This T cell receptor (beta chain) was captured by sequencing in a study of blood T cell repertoires in COVID-19. Study at large: Specimens from acute and convalescent COVID-19 originated in the United States, Italy and Spain. The analysed material was cDNA or gDNA that came from T cells, B-cell-depleted T cells, or PBMCs.

The CDR3 totals 15 residues. Looked up from germline, CDR1 is MNHEY and CDR2 is SVGAGI. Trimming pared 6 bases from V and 0 bases from J, leaving 12 bases between. In the authors' methods: Nucleated cell counts were estimated from reference gene primer amplification. TCRdb's copy holds only in-frame clones and misses some; the assay was immunoSEQ multiplex PCR. V and J calls plus clone size are reproduced from that table; the DNA served to infer D and trimming. The table includes more than 200,000 clones, around 90% detected once. J is TRBJ2-1 and V is TRBV6-5, with a weak D call TRBD1 (6 bases). The material sequenced was peripheral blood. This receptor was identified in a man aged 18 to 30 with active or convalescent COVID-19. The CDR3 DNA is TGTGCCAGCAGAGCCGGGACATACTCCTACAATGAGCAGTTCTTC. The encoded protein is CASRAGTYSYNEQFF.